The 30 T cell receptor beta chains given below trace back to one sample, sequenced in a study of shared clonotypes between healthy human individuals. Naive CD8 cells lacked CD45RO, underwent positive selection for CCR7 and left out terminally differentiated effector memory CD45RA+ cells. The table came from immunoSEQ multiplex PCR; TCRdb's copy has only in-frame clones and leaves some out. The table shows about 2 million clones, with roughly 95% occurring only once. The sample consisted of naive CD8+ T cells sorted from blood. These receptors all come from a young man in good health.

This chain joins TRBV7-9 and TRBJ1-1, with D possibly TRBD1 on 5 matching bases. This CDR3 has 14 residues. Per germline, CDR1 SEHNR and CDR2 FQNEAQ (reference sequence). V dropped 3 bases and J dropped 7 bases, with 15 bases sitting between them. The CDR3 sequence is CASSFSRDVLEAFF. CDR3 in DNA: TGTGCCAGCAGCTTCAGCCGGGACGTACTTGAAGCTTTCTTT.

The genes are TRBV4-3 and TRBJ2-7; tentative D call: TRBD1 (5 bases). The CDR3 runs 13 residues. The V end was cut by 0 bases, the J end by 6 bases, with 9 bases between. CDR1 and CDR2 from the germline V gene are LGHNA and YSLEER. The CDR3 protein is CASSQDWGGEQYF. DNA of the CDR3: TGCGCCAGCAGCCAAGATTGGGGCGGCGAGCAGTACTTC.

To note about this clone: A junction end diverges from the germline sequence, so it may reflect a read error. The chain recombines TRBV7-7 with TRBJ2-5; no clear D gene. The CDR3 is made up of 13 amino acids. Germline assignment: CDR1 SSHAT and CDR2 FNYEAQ (reference sequence). The CDR3, as DNA: TGTGCTAGCAGCCGGAACCCTGGAGAGACCCAGTACTTC. Residues: CASSRNPGETQYF.

The chain recombines TRBV19 with TRBJ2-7, with 9 bases identical to TRBD1. V shed 6 bases, J shed 0 bases, and the junction held 6 bases outside the gene matches. Germline V gene sequence: CDR1 LNHDA, CDR2 SQIVND (reference sequence). There are 15 residues in the CDR3. CDR3 DNA: TGTGCCAGTAGCTGGGGGACAGGGATCTCCTACGAGCAGTACTTC. Its translation is CASSWGTGISYEQYF.

This sequence joins TRBV6-5 and TRBJ2-5; 9 positions match TRBD1. Looked up from germline, CDR1 is MNHEY and CDR2 is SVGAGI. The CDR3 loop spans 15 amino acids. V lost 6 bases and J lost 4; bases outside the gene matches: 9. CDR3 coding DNA: TGTGCCAGCAGCTACGGGACAGGGTTTGGAGAGACCCAGTACTTC. As protein: CASSYGTGFGETQYF.

The chain is built from TRBV6-4 and TRBJ2-7; the match to TRBD1 covers 9 bases. There are 12 residues in the CDR3. Germline loops: CDR1 MRHNA, CDR2 SNTAGT. J was trimmed by 5 bases and V by 6 bases; bases with no gene match: 2. CDR3 protein: CASSGTGNEQYF. CDR3 in DNA: TGTGCCAGCAGCGGGACAGGGAACGAGCAGTACTTC.

Only one count was recorded for this clone. The chain carries TRBV30 and TRBJ1-6, with D possibly being TRBD1 (6 bases). The CDR3 contains 17 residues. Per the germline V gene, CDR1 is GTSNPN and CDR2 is SVGIG (reference sequence). Trimming took 3 bases from V and 8 from J, leaving 23 bases between them. The CDR3 protein is CAWRSNQWTAKDSPLHF. The CDR3 nucleotides read TGTGCCTGGAGGTCAAACCAATGGACAGCGAAGGATTCACCCCTCCACTTT.

The genes are TRBV6-5 and TRBJ2-1; the match to TRBD1 covers 7 bases. CDR1 MNHEY and CDR2 SVGAGI come from the germline V gene. The CDR3 contains 14 residues. V gave up 4 bases and J gave up 3 bases; unmatched junction bases: 3. The DNA of the CDR3 is TGTGCCAGCAGTTCGGGACAGTTCTACAATGAGCAGTTCTTC. Encoded protein: CASSSGQFYNEQFF.

In nucleotides, the CDR3 is TGTGCCAGCACCACAATAGGTGGTAACTATGGCTACACCTTC. This gives the protein CASTTIGGNYGYTF. V gene TRBV13 combines with J gene TRBJ1-2; no reliable D call. The CDR3 is made up of 14 amino acids. Trimming pared 7 bases from V and 1 base from J, leaving 13 bases between. Germline-derived CDR1 and CDR2 are PRHDT and FYEKMQ (reference sequence).

Comments on this clone: Other DNA sequences within the sample encode an identical CDR3. This chain joins TRBV5-6 and TRBJ1-1; D perhaps matches TRBD1 (6 bases). Germline assignment: CDR1 SGHDT and CDR2 YYEEEE. The CDR3 loop spans 13 amino acids. V was clipped by 2 bases and J by 2 bases, with 7 bases between them. The CDR3 coding sequence is TGTGCCAGCAGCTTACAGGGCAACACTGAAGCTTTCTTT. Its translation is CASSLQGNTEAFF. Drawing the rest from reference TRBV5-6 and TRBJ1-1, the complete variable domain is DAGVTQSPTHLIKTRGQQVTLRCSPKSGHDTVSWYQQALGQGPQFIFQYYEEEERQRGNFPDRFSGHQFPNYSSELNVNALLLGDSALYLCASSLQGNTEAFFGQGTRLTVV.

The rearrangement uses TRBV7-2 and TRBJ2-7; no reliable D call. The V end was cut by 5 bases, the J end by 3 bases, with 14 bases between. CDR1 and CDR2 (germline): SGHTA, FQGNSA. This CDR3 contains 14 residues. The DNA for the CDR3 is TGTGCCAGCAGCGTGGGGATCCCGGTCTACGAGCAGTACTTC. Protein: CASSVGIPVYEQYF.

The V call is TRBV9, the J call TRBJ2-3; D unresolved. CDR3 length equals 17 residues. V shed 0 bases and J shed 0 bases, with 14 bases lying between them. Germline assignment: CDR1 SGDLS and CDR2 YYNGEE. Here the CDR3 reads CASSVELRIYSTDTQYF. The CDR3 DNA sequence: TGTGCCAGCAGCGTAGAACTCCGGATTTATAGCACAGATACGCAGTATTTT.

The chain links TRBV11-2 to TRBJ2-7; 7 nucleotides agree with TRBD2. The CDR3 covers 13 residues. V was pared by 5 bases and J by 1 base, with 2 bases of the junction left unmatched. The germline CDR1 and CDR2 sequences are SGHAT and FQNNGV. The CDR3 DNA is TGTGCCAGCAGCCCAGCGGGGTCCTACGAGCAGTACTTC. Encoded protein: CASSPAGSYEQYF.

The rearrangement uses TRBV7-9 and TRBJ1-5; D gene ambiguous. The CDR3 has 13 residues. Per the germline V gene, CDR1 is SEHNR and CDR2 is FQNEAQ (reference sequence). V lost 5 bases, J lost 2 bases, and 7 bases lay in between. CDR3 region: CASSAEGNQPQHF. In DNA, the CDR3 is TGTGCCAGCAGCGCAGAGGGCAATCAGCCCCAGCATTTT.

The chain has TRBV11-2 and TRBJ1-1; unclear D gene. The CDR3 length is 16 residues. Germline V lookup: CDR1 SGHAT, CDR2 FQNNGV. The V end was cut by 0 bases, the J end by 4 bases, with 15 bases between. The CDR3, as DNA: TGTGCCAGCAGCTTAGACGAAGAAGGCTTAGGCACTGAAGCTTTCTTT. It is translated as CASSLDEEGLGTEAFF.

The genes are TRBV11-2 and TRBJ1-1, with D perhaps TRBD1 (6 bases). The CDR3 spans 14 residues. Deletions cut 5 bases from V and 4 bases from J, with 14 bases between. Germline CDR1 is SGHAT and CDR2 is FQNNGV. DNA of the CDR3: TGTGCCAGCAGCCCGAATCAGGGGAGCACTGAAGCTTTCTTT. It specifies CASSPNQGSTEAFF.

The chain has TRBV7-9 and TRBJ2-5; weak D call: TRBD1 (6 bases). V gave up 3 bases and J gave up 5 bases, with 16 bases separating them. The CDR3 is made up of 15 amino acids. Germline assignment: CDR1 SEHNR and CDR2 FQNEAQ (reference sequence). CDR3 DNA: TGTGCCAGCAGCTTTGCCTCAGGGGCTCAGGAGACCCAGTACTTC. Its translation is CASSFASGAQETQYF.

The rearrangement joins TRBV11-3 to TRBJ2-5, with TRBD2 as a possible D gene (6 bases). There are 12 residues in the CDR3. V shed 5 bases and J shed 5 bases, with 9 bases lying between them. The germline V gene encodes CDR1 SGHNT and CDR2 YENEEA. The CDR3 sequence: CASSRGSETQYF. As DNA, the CDR3 is TGTGCCAGCAGCCGGGGGTCGGAGACCCAGTACTTC.

This chain uses TRBV29-1 with TRBJ1-4; D gene unclear. Looked up from germline, CDR1 is SQVTM and CDR2 is ANQGSEA. This CDR3 is built from 12 residues. V lost 3 bases and J lost 8, with 10 bases in between. The CDR3 reads CSVEGNGEKLFF. The CDR3 DNA reads as TGCAGCGTTGAGGGGAATGGAGAAAAACTGTTTTTT.

The rearrangement links TRBV2 to TRBJ2-7; 10 nucleotides match TRBD1. The germline gives CDR1 SNHLY, CDR2 FYNNEI. The J segment lost 2 bases and the V segment lost 0 bases, leaving 7 bases of the junction unmatched. This CDR3 has 17 amino acids. The CDR3 here is CASSEALLGTGAYEQYF. CDR3 DNA sequence: TGTGCCAGCAGTGAAGCGCTTCTTGGGACAGGGGCCTACGAGCAGTACTTC.

The chain is built from TRBV19 and TRBJ1-1; 9 bases are shared with TRBD1. CDR1 is LNHDA, CDR2 SQIVND, per germline (reference sequence). The length of the CDR3 is 14 residues. Trimming removed 7 bases from V and 5 bases from J; junction bases left unmatched: 8. CDR3 DNA sequence: TGTGCCAGTAACGAGGGAGGGACAGGGACTGAAGCTTTCTTT. The encoded protein is CASNEGGTGTEAFF.

CDR3 loop: CASSQDGYSGNTIYF. The CDR3 nucleotides are TGCGCCAGCAGCCAAGATGGGTACTCTGGAAACACCATATATTTT. This rearrangement joins TRBV4-1 to TRBJ1-3; D not resolved. The CDR3 contains 15 residues. Germline CDR1 is MGHRA and CDR2 is YSYEKL. V was pared by 0 bases and J by 0 bases, with 6 bases between.

A remark on this clone: Other DNA sequences of this sample code for an identical CDR3. This chain joins TRBV28 and TRBJ2-7; D ambiguous. The ends were cut back, 8 bases at V and 1 base at J, with 6 bases in the middle. Germline loops: CDR1 MDHEN, CDR2 SYDVKM. This CDR3 is built from 11 residues. The CDR3 nucleotides are TGTGCCAGCGGGGTTTCCTACGAGCAGTACTTC. It codes for CASGVSYEQYF.

In its sample, this clone was seen once. The chain joins TRBV6-5 to TRBJ2-6; 7 bases line up with TRBD1. The CDR3 runs 15 residues. The V gene's germline CDR1 is MNHEY and CDR2 SVGAGI. With 6 bases clipped from V and 3 bases from J, the junction kept 5 bases outside the gene matches. CDR3 amino acids: CASSLGTDGANVLTF. The CDR3 coding sequence is TGTGCCAGCAGCCTCGGGACAGATGGGGCCAACGTCCTGACTTTC.

The rearrangement joins TRBV28 to TRBJ2-1; TRBD1 might be the D (5 bases). Germline V CDR1 and CDR2: MDHEN, SYDVKM. The CDR3 consists of 15 residues. The V end was cut by 2 bases, the J end by 0 bases, with 8 bases between. The CDR3 protein is CASSLGQGSYNEQFF. The CDR3 DNA reads as TGTGCCAGCAGTTTAGGCCAGGGCTCCTACAATGAGCAGTTCTTC. Complete variable domain (other parts from reference TRBV28 and TRBJ2-1): DVKVTQSSRYLVKRTGEKVFLECVQDMDHENMFWYRQDPGLGLRLIYFSYDVKMKEKGDIPEGYSVSREKKERFSLILESASTNQTSMYLCASSLGQGSYNEQFFGPGTRLTVL.

The J gene is TRBJ2-5, the V gene TRBV6-1; D is ambiguous. V lost 5 bases to trimming and J lost 4 bases, with 8 bases between them. The germline CDR1 and CDR2 sequences are MNHNS and SASEGT. The CDR3 runs to 12 residues. This CDR3 reads CASSFLLETQYF. CDR3 in DNA: TGTGCCAGCAGTTTCTTACTAGAGACCCAGTACTTC.

The chain uses TRBV19 and TRBJ2-7; D is possibly TRBD2 (5 bases). CDR3 size: 14 residues. Germline V gene lookup returns CDR1 LNHDA and CDR2 SQIVND (reference sequence). V was trimmed by 6 bases and J by 4 bases, leaving 16 bases between them. The CDR3 reads CASSALWTSYEQYF. DNA of the CDR3: TGTGCCAGTAGCGCCCTCTGGACTTCATACGAGCAGTACTTC. The entire variable domain, with the rest obtained from reference TRBV19 and TRBJ2-7, is as follows: DGGITQSPKYLFRKEGQNVTLSCEQNLNHDAMYWYRQDPGQGLRLIYYSQIVNDFQKGDIAEGYSVSREKKESFPLTVTSAQKNPTAFYLCASSALWTSYEQYFGPGTRLTVT.

CDR3 amino acids: CASSQLTGEKLFF. The CDR3 DNA sequence: TGTGCCAGCAGTCAGCTGACAGGCGAAAAACTGTTTTTT. V usage is TRBV27 and J usage is TRBJ1-4, with D perhaps TRBD1 (6 bases). V was trimmed by 5 bases and J by 8 bases, leaving 12 bases between them. The CDR3 is 13 residues long. Germline CDR1 reads MNHEY; CDR2 reads SMNVEV (reference sequence).

The chain couples TRBV5-1 to TRBJ2-2; 7 positions match TRBD1. The germline CDR1 and CDR2 sequences are SGHRS and YFSETQ. The CDR3 loop spans 14 amino acids. With 6 bases clipped from V and 3 bases from J, the junction kept 5 bases outside the gene matches. The CDR3 is CASTRTGDTGELFF. For the CDR3, the DNA is TGCGCCAGCACCAGGACAGGAGACACCGGGGAGCTGTTTTTT.

The V call is TRBV9, the J call TRBJ1-6; maybe TRBD1 (5 bases). Germline CDR1 is SGDLS and CDR2 is YYNGEE. V shed 3 bases and J shed 14 bases, with 21 bases lying between them. This CDR3 has 15 residues. CDR3 in amino acids: CASSEWAAGGGALHF. The CDR3 nucleotides read TGTGCCAGCAGCGAGTGGGCCGCGGGGGGTGGAGCCCTCCACTTT.